The 21 T cell receptor beta chains listed next were all sequenced from one sample in a study of blood T cell repertoires in COVID-19. Only in-frame clones appear in the TCRdb table, and some are missing; sequencing was by immunoSEQ multiplex PCR. The sample records fewer than 350,000 clones, approximately 90% being singletons. Sequenced sample: peripheral blood. These receptors were taken from a man aged 25 to 40 with COVID-19, enrolled during active disease.

This chain joins TRBV3-1 (or the pseudogene TRBV3-2) and TRBJ1-2; TRBD1 aligns across 10 bases. Germline CDR1 and CDR2: LGHDT and YNNKEL (reference sequence). Trimming removed 5 bases from V and 4 bases from J; junction bases left unmatched: 7. The CDR3 length is 15 residues. As DNA, the CDR3 is TGTGCCAGCAGCTACCAAGGGACAGGGGTCTATGGCTACACCTTC. Its protein is CASSYQGTGVYGYTF.

This clone was seen a handful of times. This chain joins TRBV6-2 or TRBV6-3 and TRBJ2-7, with D maybe TRBD2 (5 bases). CDR1 and CDR2 from the germline V gene are MNHEY and SVGEGT. This CDR3 has 15 amino acids. The ends were cut back, 2 bases at V and 0 bases at J, with 11 bases in the middle. The CDR3 loop is CASSYLLAGSYEQYF. The CDR3 nucleotides read TGTGCCAGCAGTTACCTTCTAGCTGGCTCCTACGAGCAGTACTTC.

J is TRBJ2-3 and V is TRBV19; 10 bases are a match to TRBD1. This CDR3 is 14 amino acids long. With 9 bases clipped from V and 4 bases from J, the junction kept 7 bases outside the gene matches. CDR1 and CDR2 (germline): LNHDA, SQIVND (reference sequence). The CDR3 spells CASQGQGVPDTQYF. In DNA form, the CDR3 reads TGTGCCAGCCAAGGACAGGGGGTGCCAGATACGCAGTATTTT.

The V call is TRBV7-7, the J call TRBJ1-6; D uncertain. Germline V gives CDR1 SSHAT, CDR2 FNYEAQ (reference sequence). The CDR3 totals 13 residues. V dropped 1 base and J dropped 9 bases, with 7 bases sitting between them. The CDR3 protein is CASSLEAGSPLHF. As DNA, the CDR3 is TGTGCCAGCAGCTTAGAAGCCGGTTCACCCCTCCACTTT.

J is TRBJ2-5 and V is TRBV6-5; D is uncertain. Trimming took 0 bases from V and 5 from J, leaving 7 bases between them. Germline V gene lookup returns CDR1 MNHEY and CDR2 SVGAGI. This CDR3 has 13 residues. The CDR3 loop reads CASSYSLRETQYF. The CDR3 bases are TGTGCCAGCAGTTACTCCCTTCGGGAGACCCAGTACTTC.

V gene TRBV27 combines with J gene TRBJ2-7; TRBD1 might be the D (5 bases). CDR1 and CDR2 from the germline V gene are MNHEY and SMNVEV (reference sequence). V lost 2 bases, J lost 6 bases, and 14 bases lay in between. The length of the CDR3 is 14 residues. As DNA, the CDR3 is TGTGCCAGCAGTTTAGTTACAGGCTTGGGCGAGCAGTACTTC. Translated: CASSLVTGLGEQYF.

The table lists this clone with a count of one. The chain combines TRBV9 with TRBJ1-5, with 7 bases identical to TRBD1. V shed 3 bases and J 2 bases; nucleotides not matched to a gene: 2. CDR1 is SGDLS and CDR2 is YYNGEE in the germline V gene. The CDR3 sequence is 14 residues long. The CDR3 DNA is TGTGCCAGCAGCGCCGACAGGGGCAATCAGCCCCAGCATTTT. Protein sequence: CASSADRGNQPQHF. Full variable domain (missing parts from reference TRBV9 and TRBJ1-5): DSGVTQTPKHLITATGQRVTLRCSPRSGDLSVYWYQQSLDQGLQFLIQYYNGEERAKGNILERFSAQQFPDLHSELNLSSLELGDSALYFCASSADRGNQPQHFGDGTRLSIL.

The chain uses TRBV13 and TRBJ2-2; TRBD2 agrees at 9 bases. Germline V gene data show CDR1 as PRHDT and CDR2 as FYEKMQ (reference sequence). V lost 4 bases and J lost 6; bases outside the gene matches: 12. This CDR3 has 17 residues. The CDR3 bases are TGTGCCAGCAGCTCTAGGAGCGGGGGGTCAAAGGCCGGGGAGCTGTTTTTT. Its translation is CASSSRSGGSKAGELFF.

The chain employs TRBV7-2 and TRBJ2-7, with 10 bases fitting TRBD1. Unmatched junction bases numbered 11, after V lost 3 bases and J lost 3 bases. The CDR3 extends over 17 amino acids. Germline V CDR1 and CDR2: SGHTA, FQGNSA. Here the CDR3 reads CASSLRPWDRGSYEQYF. CDR3 coding DNA: TGTGCCAGCAGCTTGCGCCCATGGGACAGGGGCAGCTACGAGCAGTACTTC.

The V and J genes are TRBV6-2 or TRBV6-3 and TRBJ2-3, with D maybe TRBD1 (6 bases). With 5 bases removed from V and 2 bases from J, the gap between germline ends came to 14 bases. The germline V gene encodes CDR1 MNHEY and CDR2 SVGEGT. The CDR3 extends over 15 amino acids. CDR3 region: CASSADRTFTDTQYF. The CDR3, as DNA: TGTGCCAGCAGTGCCGACAGGACCTTCACAGATACGCAGTATTTT.

The CDR3: CASRGAGHEKLFF. CDR3 coding DNA: TGTGCCAGCAGGGGGGCAGGCCATGAAAAACTGTTTTTT. The chain uses TRBV7-9 and TRBJ1-4, with D perhaps TRBD1 (6 bases). The CDR3 extends over 13 amino acids. Germline CDR1 is SEHNR and CDR2 is FQNEAQ (reference sequence). V gave up 6 bases and J gave up 6 bases, with 11 bases separating them. The entire variable domain, with the rest obtained from reference TRBV7-9 and TRBJ1-4, is as follows: DTGVSQNPRHKITKRGQNVTFRCDPISEHNRLYWYRQTLGQGPEFLTYFQNEAQLEKSRLLSDRFSAERPKGSFSTLEIQRTEQGDSAMYLCASRGAGHEKLFFGSGTQLSVL.

This clone was counted between two and nine times. J is TRBJ2-1 and V is TRBV2; D gene ambiguous. CDR1 and CDR2 from the germline V gene are SNHLY and FYNNEI. The V end was cut by 8 bases, the J end by 4 bases, with 6 bases between. The CDR3 has 11 amino acids. CDR3 sequence reads: CASAKYNEQFF. Written as DNA, the CDR3 is TGTGCCAGCGCGAAGTACAATGAGCAGTTCTTC.

This clone showed up just a few times. The chain has TRBV19 and TRBJ2-2, with D uncertain. Germline CDR1 reads LNHDA; CDR2 reads SQIVND (reference sequence). Trimming left V 3 bases short and J 5 bases short, with 7 bases between. The CDR3 runs to 13 residues. CDR3 amino acids: CASSILTTGELFF. CDR3 coding DNA: TGTGCCAGTAGTATTCTGACTACCGGGGAGCTGTTTTTT. The full variable domain, completed using reference TRBV19 and TRBJ2-2, is DGGITQSPKYLFRKEGQNVTLSCEQNLNHDAMYWYRQDPGQGLRLIYYSQIVNDFQKGDIAEGYSVSREKKESFPLTVTSAQKNPTAFYLCASSILTTGELFFGEGSRLTVL.

J is TRBJ1-1 and V is TRBV5-6; 7 bases fit TRBD1. CDR1 is SGHDT and CDR2 is YYEEEE in the germline V gene. Trimming took 1 base from V and 4 from J; bases not matched to a gene: 7. The CDR3 sequence is 15 residues long. The CDR3 nucleotides are TGTGCCAGCAGCTTGATCGCAGGGGGAGGCACTGAAGCTTTCTTT. As protein: CASSLIAGGGTEAFF.

V is TRBV20-1 and J is TRBJ2-1; D remains ambiguous. V shed 3 bases and J shed 9 bases, with 12 bases lying between them. Germline-derived CDR1 and CDR2 are DFQATT and SNEGSKA (reference sequence). The CDR3 has 12 residues. In DNA, the CDR3 is TGCAGTGCTAGTCGGGTGGTCGGTGAGCAGTTCTTC. Protein product: CSASRVVGEQFF.

This chain connects TRBV25-1 to TRBJ1-4; TRBD1 matches 8 bases. The germline gives CDR1 MGHDK, CDR2 SYGVNS. The length of the CDR3 is 17 residues. Germline trimming cut 1 base from V and 0 bases from J; bases unmatched to any gene: 4. Here the CDR3 DNA reads TGTGCCAGCAGTGAATGGACAGGGCGCTCAACTAATGAAAAACTGTTTTTT. It is translated as CASSEWTGRSTNEKLFF.

The chain employs TRBV3-1 (or the pseudogene TRBV3-2) and TRBJ1-1; D call uncertain. The CDR3 is 14 residues long. Trimming took off 0 bases at V and 7 bases at J, with 12 bases between the two ends. Germline CDR1 and CDR2: LGHDT and YNNKEL (reference sequence). CDR3 residues: CASSQDLRSDEAFF. The CDR3 DNA is TGTGCCAGCAGCCAAGATCTCAGGTCGGATGAAGCTTTCTTT.

The count of this clone is one. The rearrangement links TRBV7-2 to TRBJ2-6; TRBD1 might be the D (6 bases). The CDR3 contains 16 residues. CDR1 and CDR2 (germline): SGHTA, FQGNSA. The germline V and J ends were trimmed by 6 bases and 1 base, with 13 bases remaining between them. CDR3 residues: CASSQGRVSGANVLTF. The CDR3 nucleotides read TGTGCCAGCAGTCAGGGGCGTGTTTCTGGGGCCAACGTCCTGACTTTC.

CDR3 nucleotide sequence: TGCGCCAGCAGCTTCTTAGCGGGAGGAGGGAATGAGCAGTTCTTC. Translation gives CASSFLAGGGNEQFF. V gene TRBV5-1 combines with J gene TRBJ2-1, with 10 bases lining up with TRBD2. V dropped 2 bases and J dropped 7; count of bases not matched to a gene: 6. The CDR3 has 15 residues. Germline CDR1 and CDR2: SGHRS and YFSETQ.

V and J are TRBV13 and TRBJ1-1, with 9 bases matching TRBD1. V lost 5 bases, J lost 3 bases, and 1 base stayed unmatched. CDR3 length: 13 residues. Germline CDR1 PRHDT, CDR2 FYEKMQ (reference sequence). The CDR3 loop reads CASSGQGYTEAFF. The CDR3 bases are TGTGCCAGCAGCGGACAGGGGTACACTGAAGCTTTCTTT.

This rearrangement joins TRBV30 to TRBJ1-5; TRBD1 matches at 7 bases. The CDR3 sequence is 16 residues long. CDR1 is GTSNPN, CDR2 SVGIG, per germline (reference sequence). V lost 1 base, J lost 5 bases, and 11 bases stayed unmatched. This chain's CDR3 is CAWSGAGGRSYQPQHF. The CDR3 coding sequence is TGTGCCTGGAGTGGTGCAGGGGGGCGGTCGTATCAGCCCCAGCATTTT.